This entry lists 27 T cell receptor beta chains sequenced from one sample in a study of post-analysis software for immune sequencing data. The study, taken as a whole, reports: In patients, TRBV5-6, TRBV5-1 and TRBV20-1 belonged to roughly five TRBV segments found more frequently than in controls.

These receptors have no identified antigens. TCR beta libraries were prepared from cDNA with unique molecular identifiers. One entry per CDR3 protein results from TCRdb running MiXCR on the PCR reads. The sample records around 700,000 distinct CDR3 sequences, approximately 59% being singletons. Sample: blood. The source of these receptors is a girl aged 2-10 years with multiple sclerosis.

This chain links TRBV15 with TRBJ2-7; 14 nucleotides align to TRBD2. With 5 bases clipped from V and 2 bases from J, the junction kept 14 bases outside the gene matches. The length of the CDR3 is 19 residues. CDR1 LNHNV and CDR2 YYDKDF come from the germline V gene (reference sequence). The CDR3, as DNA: TGTGCCACCAGCGGAGGAGGACCGACTAGCGGGAGGGAGGCCTACGAGCAGTACTTC. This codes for CATSGGGPTSGREAYEQYF.

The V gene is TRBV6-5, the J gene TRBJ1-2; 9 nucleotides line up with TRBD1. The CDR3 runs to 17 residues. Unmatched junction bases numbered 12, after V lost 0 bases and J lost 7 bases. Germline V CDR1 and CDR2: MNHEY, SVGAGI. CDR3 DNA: TGTGCCAGCAGTTACTCCCCCGGACAGGGGACGTCAGGTGGCTACACCTTC. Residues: CASSYSPGQGTSGGYTF.

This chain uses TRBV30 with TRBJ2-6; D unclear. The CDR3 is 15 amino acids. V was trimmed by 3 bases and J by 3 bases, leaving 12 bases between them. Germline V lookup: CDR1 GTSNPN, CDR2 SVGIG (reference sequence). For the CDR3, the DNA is TGTGCCTGGAGCCCCTTGGTGAGTGGGGCCAACGTCCTGACTTTC. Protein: CAWSPLVSGANVLTF. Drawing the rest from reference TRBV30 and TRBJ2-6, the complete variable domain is SQTIHQWPATLVQPVGSPLSLECTVEGTSNPNLYWYRQAAGRGLQLLFYSVGIGQISSEVPQNLSASRPQDRQFILSSKKLLLSDSGFYLCAWSPLVSGANVLTFGAGSRLTVL.

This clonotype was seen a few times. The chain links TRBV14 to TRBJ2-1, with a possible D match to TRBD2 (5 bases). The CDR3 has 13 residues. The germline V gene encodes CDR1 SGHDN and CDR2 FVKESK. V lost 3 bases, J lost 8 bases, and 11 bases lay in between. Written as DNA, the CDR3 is TGTGCCAGCAGCCAGGTCCTAGCAGATGAGCAGTTCTTC. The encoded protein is CASSQVLADEQFF.

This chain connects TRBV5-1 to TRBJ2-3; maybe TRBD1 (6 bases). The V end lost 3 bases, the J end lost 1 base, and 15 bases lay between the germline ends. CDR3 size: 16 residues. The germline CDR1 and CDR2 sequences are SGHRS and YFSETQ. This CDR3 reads CASSSTPDSRTDTQYF. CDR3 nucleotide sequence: TGCGCCAGCAGCTCGACCCCGGACAGTCGCACAGATACGCAGTATTTT.

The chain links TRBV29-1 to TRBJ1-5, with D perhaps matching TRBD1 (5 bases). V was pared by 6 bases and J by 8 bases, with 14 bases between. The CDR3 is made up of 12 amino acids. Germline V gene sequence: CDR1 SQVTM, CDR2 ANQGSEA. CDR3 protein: CSVGAGGKPQHF. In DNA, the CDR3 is TGCAGCGTCGGGGCGGGGGGAAAGCCCCAGCATTTT.

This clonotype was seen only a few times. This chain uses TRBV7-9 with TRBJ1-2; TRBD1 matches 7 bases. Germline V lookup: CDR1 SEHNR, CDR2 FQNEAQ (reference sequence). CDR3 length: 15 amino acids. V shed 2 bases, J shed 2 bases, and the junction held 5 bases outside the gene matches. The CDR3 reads CASSLKLGQNYGYTF. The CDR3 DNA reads TGTGCCAGCAGCTTAAAGTTGGGACAGAACTATGGCTACACCTTC.

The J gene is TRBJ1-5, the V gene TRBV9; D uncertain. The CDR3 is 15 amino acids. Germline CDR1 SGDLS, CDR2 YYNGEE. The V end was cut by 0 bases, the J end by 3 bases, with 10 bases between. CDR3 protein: CASSVGGASNQPQHF. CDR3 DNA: TGTGCCAGCAGCGTAGGTGGTGCCTCCAATCAGCCCCAGCATTTT.

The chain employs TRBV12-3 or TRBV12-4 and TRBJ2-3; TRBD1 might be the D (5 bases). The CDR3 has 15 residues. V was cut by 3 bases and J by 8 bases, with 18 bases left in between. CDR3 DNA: TGTGCCAGCAGTTTGGGGCGAGCCGTAAGTGGTACGCAGTATTTT. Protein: CASSLGRAVSGTQYF.

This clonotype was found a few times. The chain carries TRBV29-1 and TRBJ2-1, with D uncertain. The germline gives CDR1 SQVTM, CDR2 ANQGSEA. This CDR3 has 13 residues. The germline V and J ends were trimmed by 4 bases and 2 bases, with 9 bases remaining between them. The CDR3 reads CSVGLLTYNEQFF. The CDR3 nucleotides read TGCAGCGTTGGACTCCTGACCTACAATGAGCAGTTCTTC.

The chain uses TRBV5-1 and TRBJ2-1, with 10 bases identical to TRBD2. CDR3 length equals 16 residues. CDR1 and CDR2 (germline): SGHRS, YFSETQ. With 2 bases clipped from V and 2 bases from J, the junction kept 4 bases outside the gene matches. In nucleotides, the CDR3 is TGCGCCAGCAGCTTAAGCGGGGGGGACCCCTACAATGAGCAGTTCTTC. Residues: CASSLSGGDPYNEQFF.

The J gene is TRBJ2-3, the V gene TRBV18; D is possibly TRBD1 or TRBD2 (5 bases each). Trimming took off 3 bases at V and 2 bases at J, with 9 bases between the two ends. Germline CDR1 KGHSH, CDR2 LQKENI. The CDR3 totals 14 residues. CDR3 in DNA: TGTGCCAGCTCACCTTGGGGGAACACAGATACGCAGTATTTT. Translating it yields CASSPWGNTDTQYF.

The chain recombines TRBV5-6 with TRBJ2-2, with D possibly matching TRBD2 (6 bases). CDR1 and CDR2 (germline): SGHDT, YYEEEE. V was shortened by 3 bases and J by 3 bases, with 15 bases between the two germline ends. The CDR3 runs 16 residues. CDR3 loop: CASSYDWRGDTGELFF. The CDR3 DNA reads TGTGCCAGCAGCTATGACTGGCGGGGAGACACCGGGGAGCTGTTTTTT.

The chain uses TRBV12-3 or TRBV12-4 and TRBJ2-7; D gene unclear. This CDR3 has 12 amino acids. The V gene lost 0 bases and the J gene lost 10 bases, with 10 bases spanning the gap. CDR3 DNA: TGTGCCAGCAGTTTAGCGCAAGAAGGACAGTACTTC. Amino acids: CASSLAQEGQYF.

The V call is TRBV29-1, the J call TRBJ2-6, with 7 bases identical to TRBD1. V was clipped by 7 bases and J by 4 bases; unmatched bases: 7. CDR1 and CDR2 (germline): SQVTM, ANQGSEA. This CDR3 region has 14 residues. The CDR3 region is CSAGTGAGANVLTF. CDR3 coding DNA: TGCAGCGCTGGCACAGGGGCCGGGGCCAACGTCCTGACTTTC.

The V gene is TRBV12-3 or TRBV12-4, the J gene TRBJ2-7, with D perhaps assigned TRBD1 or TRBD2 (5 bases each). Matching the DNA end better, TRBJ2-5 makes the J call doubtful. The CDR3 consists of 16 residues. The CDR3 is CASSLALPWGRETQYF. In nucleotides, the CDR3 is TGTGCCAGCAGTTTAGCGCTACCTTGGGGGAGAGAGACCCAGTACTTC.

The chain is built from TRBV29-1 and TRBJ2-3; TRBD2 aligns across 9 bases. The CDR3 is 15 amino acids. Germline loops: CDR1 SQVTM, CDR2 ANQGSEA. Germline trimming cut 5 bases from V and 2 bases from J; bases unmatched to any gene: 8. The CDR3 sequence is CSVQTTSGLTDTQYF. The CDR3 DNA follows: TGCAGCGTTCAGACGACTAGCGGACTCACAGATACGCAGTATTTT.

This CDR3 reads CASSGRSGYGYTF. As DNA, the CDR3 is TGTGCCAGCAGCGGGAGGTCTGGATATGGCTACACCTTC. The chain couples TRBV9 to TRBJ1-2; the D is unclear. With 3 bases removed from V and 5 bases from J, the gap between germline ends came to 11 bases. Germline V gene lookup returns CDR1 SGDLS and CDR2 YYNGEE. The CDR3 has 13 residues.

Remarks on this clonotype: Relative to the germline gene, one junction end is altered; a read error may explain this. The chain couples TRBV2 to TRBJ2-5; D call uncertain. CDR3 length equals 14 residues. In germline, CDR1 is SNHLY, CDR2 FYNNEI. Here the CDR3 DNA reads TGTGCCGGCAGCCCGGACCTATACCAAGAGACCCAGTACTTC. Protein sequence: CAGSPDLYQETQYF.

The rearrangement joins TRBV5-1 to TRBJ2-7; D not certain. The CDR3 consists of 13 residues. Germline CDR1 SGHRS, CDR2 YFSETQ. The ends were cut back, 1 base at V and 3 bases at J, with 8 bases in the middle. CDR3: CASSLTSDYEQYF. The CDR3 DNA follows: TGCGCCAGCAGCTTGACTTCGGACTACGAGCAGTACTTC. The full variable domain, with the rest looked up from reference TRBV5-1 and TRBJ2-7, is KAGVTQTPRYLIKTRGQQVTLSCSPISGHRSVSWYQQTPGQGLQFLFEYFSETQRNKGNFPGRFSGRQFSNSRSEMNVSTLELGDSALYLCASSLTSDYEQYFGPGTRLTVT.

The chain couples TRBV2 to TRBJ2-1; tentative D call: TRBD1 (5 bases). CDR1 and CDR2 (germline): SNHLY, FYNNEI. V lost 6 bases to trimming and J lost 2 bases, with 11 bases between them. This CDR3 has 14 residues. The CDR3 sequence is CASRLLDTYNEQFF. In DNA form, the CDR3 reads TGTGCCAGCAGGCTGCTGGACACCTACAATGAGCAGTTCTTC.

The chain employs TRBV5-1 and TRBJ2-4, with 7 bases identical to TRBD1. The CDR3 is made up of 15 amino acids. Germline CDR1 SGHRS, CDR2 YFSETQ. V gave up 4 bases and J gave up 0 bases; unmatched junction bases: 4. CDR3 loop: CASSTPGGAKNIQYF. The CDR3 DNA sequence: TGCGCCAGCAGCACCCCAGGGGGAGCCAAAAACATTCAGTACTTC.

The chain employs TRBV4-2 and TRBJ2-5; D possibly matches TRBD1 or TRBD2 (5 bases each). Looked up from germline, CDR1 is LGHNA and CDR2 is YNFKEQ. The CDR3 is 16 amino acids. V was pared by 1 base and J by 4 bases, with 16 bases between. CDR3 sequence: CASSQARDGGAETQYF. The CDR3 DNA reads TGTGCCAGCAGCCAAGCCCGGGACGGAGGCGCAGAGACCCAGTACTTC.

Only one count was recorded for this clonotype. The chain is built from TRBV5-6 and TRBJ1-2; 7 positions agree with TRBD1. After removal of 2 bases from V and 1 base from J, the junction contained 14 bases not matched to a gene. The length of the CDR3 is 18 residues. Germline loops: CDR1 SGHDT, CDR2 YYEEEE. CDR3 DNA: TGTGCCAGCAGCTTTCCACCGGGGACAGACCAATTTAACTATGGCTACACCTTC. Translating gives CASSFPPGTDQFNYGYTF.

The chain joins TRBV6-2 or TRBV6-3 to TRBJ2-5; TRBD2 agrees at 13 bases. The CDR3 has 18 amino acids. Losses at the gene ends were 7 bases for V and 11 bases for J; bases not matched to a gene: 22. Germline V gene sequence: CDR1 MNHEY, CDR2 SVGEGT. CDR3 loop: CASTQGLAGSGSSYEQYF. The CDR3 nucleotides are TGTGCCAGCACCCAGGGACTAGCGGGATCAGGAAGTTCCTATGAGCAGTACTTC.

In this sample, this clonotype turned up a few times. CDR3 sequence (DNA): TGCGCCAGCAGCCAAGAAGTCACGAGCTCCTACAATGAGCAGTTCTTC. Its translation is CASSQEVTSSYNEQFF. The chain is built from TRBV4-1 and TRBJ2-1; D gene ambiguous. V shed 0 bases and J shed 0 bases, with 9 bases lying between them. Germline loops: CDR1 MGHRA, CDR2 YSYEKL. This CDR3 comprises 16 residues.

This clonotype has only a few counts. The CDR3 is CASSSGNVQGYTF. In nucleotides, the CDR3 is TGTGCCAGCTCTTCAGGAAATGTACAGGGTTACACCTTC. V is TRBV18 and J is TRBJ1-2; TRBD1 is a possible D gene (6 bases). Trimming shortened V by 6 bases and J by 11 bases, and 19 bases separated the two germline ends. The CDR3 is 13 amino acids. The germline V gene has CDR1 KGHSH and CDR2 LQKENI.